This T cell receptor beta chain derives from a study of T cell responses to AZD1222 COVID-19 vaccine. General study results and limits: Repertoires were obtained solely post-peak T cell response.

This clone was observed once. Its matching antigen is unknown. Here immunoSEQ multiplex PCR was the method, and the copy in TCRdb shows in-frame clones only, minus some. The data show 150,000 to 200,000 clones, under 95% seen once. The V gene's germline CDR1 is SQVTM and CDR2 ANQGSEA. V lost 3 bases to trimming and J lost 1 base; unmatched junction nucleotides: 9. The CDR3 is 16 residues long. The genes are TRBV29-1 and TRBJ2-3; 8 nucleotides agree with TRBD2. The TCR was taken from an adult who received the AZD1222 COVID-19 vaccine. Sequencing was performed on peripheral blood, taken 28 days after the second AZD1222 dose. The CDR3 DNA reads TGCAGCGTTGAGGGCCCCAGCGGGAGCCGCACAGATACGCAGTATTTT. It codes for CSVEGPSGSRTDTQYF.